This entry is about one TCR beta chain. The sample belongs to a study of blood T cell repertoires in COVID-19. TCRdb's copy holds only in-frame clones and misses some; the assay was immunoSEQ multiplex PCR. There are more than 130,000 clones in the sample; roughly 80% occur only once, and just under 9% lies in the top ten. Material for sequencing was peripheral blood. The TCR originated in a woman of 80 years or more in a cohort sampled during active or convalescent COVID-19.

CDR3 protein: CASSSSGGVAEELFF. For the CDR3, the DNA is TGTGCCAGCAGCTCTAGCGGGGGGGTAGCTGAGGAGCTGTTTTTT. V gene TRBV11-3 combines with J gene TRBJ2-2; 12 positions agree with TRBD2. Germline CDR1 is SGHNT and CDR2 is YENEEA. The CDR3 is 15 residues long. The J segment lost 10 bases and the V segment lost 4 bases, leaving 7 bases of the junction unmatched.